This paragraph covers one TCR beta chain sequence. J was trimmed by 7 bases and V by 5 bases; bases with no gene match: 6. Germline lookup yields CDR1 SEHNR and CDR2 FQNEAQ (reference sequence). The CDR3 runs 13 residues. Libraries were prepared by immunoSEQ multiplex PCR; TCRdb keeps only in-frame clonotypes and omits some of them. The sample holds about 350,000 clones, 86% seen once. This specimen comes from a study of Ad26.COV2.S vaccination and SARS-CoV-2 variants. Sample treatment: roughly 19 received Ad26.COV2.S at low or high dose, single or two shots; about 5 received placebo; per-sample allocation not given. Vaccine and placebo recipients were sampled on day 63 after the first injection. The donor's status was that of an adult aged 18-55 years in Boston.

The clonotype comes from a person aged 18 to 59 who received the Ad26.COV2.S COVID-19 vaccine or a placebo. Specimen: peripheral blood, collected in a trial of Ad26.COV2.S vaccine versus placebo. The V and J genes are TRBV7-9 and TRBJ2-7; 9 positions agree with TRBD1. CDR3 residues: CASSPTGGWEQYF. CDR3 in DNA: TGTGCCAGCAGCCCGACAGGGGGTTGGGAGCAGTACTTC.